The 17 T cell receptor beta chains reported below all come from one sample, sequenced in a study of shared clonotypes between healthy human individuals. TCRdb's table, derived via immunoSEQ multiplex PCR, lists solely in-frame clones and lacks some. The repertoire includes hundreds of thousands of clones, 55% to 85% of them detected once, and around 1.7% sits in the top ten. Sequenced input: memory CD4+ T cells sorted from blood. Noted subset: CD45RA-negative fraction. The receptor set was obtained from a woman in her 30s in good health.

The gene calls are TRBV27 and TRBJ2-5; weak D call: TRBD2 (6 bases). The germline CDR1 and CDR2 sequences are MNHEY and SMNVEV (reference sequence). V was pared by 7 bases and J by 4 bases, with 28 bases between. The CDR3 length is 18 residues. The CDR3 reads CASNTPQRGQLEGETQYF. The CDR3, as DNA: TGTGCCAGCAACACGCCCCAAAGGGGCCAACTGGAGGGAGAGACCCAGTACTTC.

The chain combines TRBV14 with TRBJ1-2, with D possibly being TRBD1 (5 bases). The germline V gene has CDR1 SGHDN and CDR2 FVKESK. The V end lost 4 bases, the J end lost 4 bases, and 13 bases lay between the germline ends. This CDR3 comprises 14 residues. As DNA, the CDR3 is TGTGCCAGCAGCCCCGGGCAGGGTCCCTATGGCTACACCTTC. It yields the protein CASSPGQGPYGYTF.

This clone has more than one count but fewer than ten. The chain uses TRBV4-1 and TRBJ1-4; D is perhaps TRBD1 (6 bases). The CDR3 extends over 11 amino acids. V dropped 2 bases and J dropped 16 bases, with 11 bases sitting between them. CDR1 MGHRA and CDR2 YSYEKL come from the germline V gene. The CDR3 sequence: CASSQSGTRFF. For the CDR3, the DNA is TGCGCCAGCAGCCAATCCGGGACACGGTTTTTT.

This clone appeared a single time. This sequence joins TRBV13 and TRBJ2-7; D ambiguous. Trimming cost V 4 bases and J 6 bases, with 10 bases left between them. The CDR3 extends over 12 amino acids. Germline-derived CDR1 and CDR2 are PRHDT and FYEKMQ (reference sequence). CDR3 in amino acids: CASSSRTSEQYF. CDR3 coding DNA: TGTGCCAGCAGCTCCAGGACGTCCGAGCAGTACTTC.

CDR3 sequence reads: CAWSPPSGPTYEQYF. CDR3 bases: TGTGCCTGGAGTCCCCCTAGCGGGCCCACCTACGAGCAGTACTTC. V and J are TRBV30 and TRBJ2-7; 8 bases map to TRBD2. Germline CDR1 GTSNPN, CDR2 SVGIG (reference sequence). V lost 2 bases to trimming and J lost 2 bases; unmatched junction nucleotides: 8. The CDR3 loop spans 15 amino acids.

The genes are TRBV5-4 and TRBJ2-3; D is perhaps TRBD1 (6 bases). In germline, CDR1 is SGHNT, CDR2 YYREEE (reference sequence). Trimming took 4 bases from V and 2 from J, leaving 20 bases between them. The CDR3 runs 17 residues. DNA of the CDR3: TGTGCCAGCAGCACCAGCGTCTCGGGACATCTCACAGATACGCAGTATTTT. Translated, it gives CASSTSVSGHLTDTQYF. Filled out from reference TRBV5-4 and TRBJ2-3, the complete variable domain reads ETGVTQSPTHLIKTRGQQVTLRCSSQSGHNTVSWYQQALGQGPQFIFQYYREEENGRGNFPPRFSGLQFPNYSSELNVNALELDDSALYLCASSTSVSGHLTDTQYFGPGTRLTVL.

This clone was counted a few times. The V and J genes are TRBV10-1 and TRBJ2-1; TRBD1 or TRBD2 may be the D gene (5 bases each). Per the germline V gene, CDR1 is WNHNN and CDR2 is SYGVQD (reference sequence). V was cut by 7 bases and J by 3 bases, with 16 bases left in between. This CDR3 contains 15 residues. The CDR3 nucleotides are TGCGCCAGCACCCAATACGTGGGGGACTACAATGAGCAGTTCTTC. Residues: CASTQYVGDYNEQFF.

This clone has only a few counts. The chain joins TRBV25-1 to TRBJ1-1; no clear D. Trimming took off 7 bases at V and 1 base at J, with 16 bases between the two ends. Germline lookup yields CDR1 MGHDK and CDR2 SYGVNS. This CDR3 spans 15 amino acids. The chain's CDR3 is CASNRGTLGNTEAFF. The CDR3 DNA is TGTGCCAGCAATCGGGGAACCCTTGGGAACACTGAAGCTTTCTTT.

The rearrangement links TRBV5-3 to TRBJ2-1; TRBD1 or TRBD2 may be the D gene (6 bases each). TRBV5-3 is an ORF; its function is uncertain. The CDR3 covers 12 residues. V gave up 3 bases and J gave up 15 bases, with 16 bases separating them. CDR3 region: CARSSRGALAFF. CDR3 bases: TGTGCCAGAAGCTCTAGGGGGGCGCTTGCGTTCTTC.

This chain connects TRBV28 to TRBJ2-3; 9 nucleotides agree with TRBD2. Trimming took 8 bases from V and 2 from J; bases not matched to a gene: 17. The CDR3 length is 18 residues. Germline V gives CDR1 MDHEN, CDR2 SYDVKM. The CDR3 sequence is CASPRAGGLPAFTDTQYF. CDR3 nucleotide sequence: TGTGCCAGCCCTAGAGCGGGAGGACTCCCGGCTTTCACAGATACGCAGTATTTT. The full variable domain, with the rest looked up from reference TRBV28 and TRBJ2-3, is DVKVTQSSRYLVKRTGEKVFLECVQDMDHENMFWYRQDPGLGLRLIYFSYDVKMKEKGDIPEGYSVSREKKERFSLILESASTNQTSMYLCASPRAGGLPAFTDTQYFGPGTRLTVL.

V usage is TRBV15 and J usage is TRBJ1-5, with D possibly being TRBD1 (6 bases). The germline CDR1 and CDR2 sequences are LNHNV and YYDKDF (reference sequence). Trimming shortened V by 9 bases and J by 3 bases, and 18 bases separated the two germline ends. The CDR3 contains 15 residues. The CDR3 nucleotides read TGTGCCACGCAGACAGGAGAAAACCTCAATCAGCCCCAGCATTTT. Residues: CATQTGENLNQPQHF.

V is TRBV10-2 and J is TRBJ1-1, with unresolved D. Between the trimmed V and J ends, which lost 5 bases and 5 bases, there was a span of 12 bases. The CDR3 is 13 amino acids. Per germline, CDR1 WSHSY and CDR2 SAAADI. CDR3 loop: CASSKGRWTEAFF. The CDR3 coding sequence is TGCGCCAGCAGTAAAGGGAGGTGGACTGAAGCTTTCTTT.

This clone was recorded a few times. The chain has TRBV6-5 and TRBJ2-3, with D possibly matching TRBD1 (5 bases). The germline CDR1 and CDR2 sequences are MNHEY and SVGAGI. The CDR3 length is 16 residues. V shed 4 bases and J shed 6 bases, with 20 bases lying between them. The CDR3 protein is CASSLGLGQGRDTQYF. In nucleotides, the CDR3 is TGTGCCAGCAGTTTAGGTTTGGGGCAGGGAAGGGATACGCAGTATTTT.

The V and J genes are TRBV11-1 and TRBJ1-2, with unresolved D. CDR3 length equals 13 residues. Looked up from germline, CDR1 is SGHAT and CDR2 is FQDESV (reference sequence). V dropped 2 bases and J dropped 2 bases, with 6 bases sitting between them. CDR3 nucleotide sequence: TGTGCCAGCAGCTTACCCGAAAACTATGGCTACACCTTC. Its protein product is CASSLPENYGYTF.

The J gene is TRBJ2-1, the V gene TRBV19; D is possibly TRBD2 (6 bases). Germline V gives CDR1 LNHDA, CDR2 SQIVND (reference sequence). The V gene lost 0 bases and the J gene lost 7 bases, with 10 bases spanning the gap. CDR3 length: 14 amino acids. CDR3 coding DNA: TGTGCCAGTAGTATAGATTGGACTATGAATGAGCAGTTCTTC. Its protein product is CASSIDWTMNEQFF.

The V call is TRBV10-1, the J call TRBJ1-1; D ambiguous. Trimming stripped 7 bases from V and 3 bases from J, with 15 bases between. Germline V gene data show CDR1 as WNHNN and CDR2 as SYGVQD (reference sequence). The CDR3 is 14 amino acids. The CDR3 spells CASNLPALDTEAFF. As DNA, the CDR3 is TGCGCCAGCAACCTTCCAGCTTTGGACACTGAAGCTTTCTTT.

The sample holds a few counts of this clone. Distinct nucleotide sequences in the sample also encode this CDR3. The chain recombines TRBV18 with TRBJ1-4, with D perhaps matching TRBD1 (5 bases). The germline gives CDR1 KGHSH, CDR2 LQKENI. Trimming shortened V by 2 bases and J by 5 bases, and 9 bases separated the two germline ends. The CDR3 length is 14 residues. CDR3 residues: CASSPSGTNEKLFF. Here the CDR3 DNA reads TGTGCCAGCTCACCATCAGGGACCAATGAAAAACTGTTTTTT.